Below are 2 T cell receptor beta chains sequenced from a single sample in a study of OX40 agonist ivuxolimab in advanced cancers. The library was produced with the immunoSEQ multiplex PCR assay. Not all clones reach the TCRdb copy of this immuneACCESS table, which keeps in-frame sequences only. Checked studies attribute under half of the gap to unresolved V genes and leave the rest unexplained. The sample includes some 80,000 clones, with 70% to 90% observed a single time. The top ten hold around 25% of the sample. Sequenced here: CD4+ or CD8+ T cells sorted from blood, sampled in a trial of the OX40 agonist ivuxolimab. The receptors derive from an adult with an advanced solid tumor such as melanoma, head and neck, liver or kidney cancer.

V gene TRBV29-1 combines with J gene TRBJ2-3; D gene uncertain. The germline CDR1 and CDR2 sequences are SQVTM and ANQGSEA. Trimming removed 4 bases from V and 2 bases from J, with 1 base in between. The length of the CDR3 is 10 residues. The CDR3 nucleotides read TGCAGCGTTGTCACAGATACGCAGTATTTT. Translation gives CSVVTDTQYF.

The chain employs TRBV18 and TRBJ1-2; 7 bases are shared with TRBD1. This CDR3 has 15 residues. The germline V gene has CDR1 KGHSH and CDR2 LQKENI. The V segment lost 5 bases and the J segment 0 bases; nucleotides outside the gene matches: 6. This CDR3 reads CASSSSGGSNYGYTF. The CDR3 DNA reads as TGTGCCAGCTCATCCTCAGGGGGGTCTAACTATGGCTACACCTTC. Using reference TRBV18 and TRBJ1-2 for the parts outside the CDR3, the full variable domain is NAGVMQNPRHLVRRRGQEARLRCSPMKGHSHVYWYRQLPEEGLKFMVYLQKENIIDESGMPKERFSAEFPKEGPSILRIQQVVRGDSAAYFCASSSSGGSNYGYTFGSGTRLTVV.